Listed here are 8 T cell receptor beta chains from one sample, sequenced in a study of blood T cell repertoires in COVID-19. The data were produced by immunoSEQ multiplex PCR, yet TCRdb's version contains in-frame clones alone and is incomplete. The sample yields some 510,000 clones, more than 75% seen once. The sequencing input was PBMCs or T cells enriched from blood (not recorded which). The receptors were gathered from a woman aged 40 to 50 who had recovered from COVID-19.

CDR3 in amino acids: CASTEGGRGYTF. The CDR3, as DNA: TGTGCCAGCACCGAAGGGGGACGAGGCTACACCTTC. V gene TRBV28 combines with J gene TRBJ1-2, with D perhaps TRBD1 (6 bases). Germline loops: CDR1 MDHEN, CDR2 SYDVKM. Trimming removed 7 bases from V and 8 bases from J, with 14 bases in between. This CDR3 spans 12 amino acids.

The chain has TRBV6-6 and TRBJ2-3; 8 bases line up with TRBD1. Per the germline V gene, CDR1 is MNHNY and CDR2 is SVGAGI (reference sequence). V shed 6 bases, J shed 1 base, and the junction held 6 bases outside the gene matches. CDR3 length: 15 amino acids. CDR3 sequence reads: CASRTMDRGTDTQYF. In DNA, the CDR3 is TGTGCCAGCAGGACGATGGACAGGGGCACAGATACGCAGTATTTT.

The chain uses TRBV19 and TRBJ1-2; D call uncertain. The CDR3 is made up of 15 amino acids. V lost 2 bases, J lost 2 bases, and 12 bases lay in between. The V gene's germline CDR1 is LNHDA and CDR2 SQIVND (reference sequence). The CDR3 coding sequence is TGTGCCAGTAGTATACTTGGGAGGGAGAACTATGGCTACACCTTC. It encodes CASSILGRENYGYTF.

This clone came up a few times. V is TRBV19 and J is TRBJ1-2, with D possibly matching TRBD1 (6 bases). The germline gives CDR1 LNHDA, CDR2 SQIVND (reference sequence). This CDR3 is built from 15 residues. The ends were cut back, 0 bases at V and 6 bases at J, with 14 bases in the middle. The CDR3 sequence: CASSIEGTPTNGYTF. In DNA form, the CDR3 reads TGTGCCAGTAGTATAGAGGGGACACCTACTAATGGCTACACCTTC.

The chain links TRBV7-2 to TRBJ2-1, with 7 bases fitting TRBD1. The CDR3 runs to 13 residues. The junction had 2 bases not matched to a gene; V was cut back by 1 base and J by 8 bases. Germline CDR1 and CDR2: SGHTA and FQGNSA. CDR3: CASSLDRGDEQFF. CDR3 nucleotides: TGTGCCAGCAGCTTAGACAGGGGAGATGAGCAGTTCTTC.

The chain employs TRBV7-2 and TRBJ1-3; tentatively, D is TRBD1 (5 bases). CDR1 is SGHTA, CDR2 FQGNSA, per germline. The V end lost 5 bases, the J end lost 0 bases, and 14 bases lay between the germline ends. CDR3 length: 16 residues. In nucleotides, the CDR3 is TGTGCCAGCAGCCGCATGGGACTGAGCTCTGGAAACACCATATATTTT. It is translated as CASSRMGLSSGNTIYF. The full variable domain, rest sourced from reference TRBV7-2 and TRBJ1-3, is GAGVSQSPSNKVTEKGKDVELRCDPISGHTALYWYRQSLGQGLEFLIYFQGNSAPDKSGLPSDRFSAERTGGSVSTLTIQRTQQEDSAVYLCASSRMGLSSGNTIYFGEGSWLTVV.

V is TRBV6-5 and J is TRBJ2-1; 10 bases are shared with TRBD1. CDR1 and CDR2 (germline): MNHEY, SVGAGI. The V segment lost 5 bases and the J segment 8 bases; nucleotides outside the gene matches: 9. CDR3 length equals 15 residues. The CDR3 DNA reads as TGTGCCAGCAGTCCAAGACAGGGGGCGCGGGATGAGCAGTTCTTC. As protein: CASSPRQGARDEQFF.

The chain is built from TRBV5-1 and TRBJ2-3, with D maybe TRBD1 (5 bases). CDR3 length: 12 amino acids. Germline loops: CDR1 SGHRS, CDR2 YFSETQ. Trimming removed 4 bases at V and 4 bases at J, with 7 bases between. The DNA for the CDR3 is TGCGCCAGCAGCCAGGGCTCAGATACGCAGTATTTT. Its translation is CASSQGSDTQYF.